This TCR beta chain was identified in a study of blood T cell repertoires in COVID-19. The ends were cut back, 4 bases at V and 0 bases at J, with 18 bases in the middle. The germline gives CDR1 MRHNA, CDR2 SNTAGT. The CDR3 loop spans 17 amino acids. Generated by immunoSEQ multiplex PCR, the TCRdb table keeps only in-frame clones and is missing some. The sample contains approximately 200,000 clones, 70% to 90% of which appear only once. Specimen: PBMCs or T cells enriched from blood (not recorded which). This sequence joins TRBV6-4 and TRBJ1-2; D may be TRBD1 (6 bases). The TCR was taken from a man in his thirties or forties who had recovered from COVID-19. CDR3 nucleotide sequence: TGTGCCAGCAGTGTCCCAACCCCCGGGACACCTAACTATGGCTACACCTTC. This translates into CASSVPTPGTPNYGYTF.